This is a list of T cell receptor beta chains from one sample in a study of CD8+ T cells in alopecia areata. Clones were read by immunoSEQ multiplex PCR, and TCRdb kept only the in-frame ones, dropping some. Of some 180,000 clones in the sample, 40% to 55% were seen once. The starting material was CD8+ T cells sorted from blood, obtained around week 54, from a patient treated with tofacitinib. The receptors stem from a human donor with alopecia areata. The CDR3 runs from the conserved cysteine through the conserved F or W. The order of the fields is J gene, V gene, clone size, D gene, CDR3 DNA, CDR3 protein. D genes are given only for firm matches. Size is omitted from some rows. Given values are once, few, many or a class for expanded clones.

J: TRBJ1-2; V: TRBV4-3; size: .; D: .; DNA: TGCGCCAGCAGCCAAGAAACCCAGGGTGGCTACACCTTC; CDR3: CASSQETQGGYTF
J: TRBJ2-3; V: TRBV9; size: .; D: .; DNA: TGTGCCAGCAGCGTAGAAGGATCTAGCACAGATACGCAGTATTTT; CDR3: CASSVEGSSTDTQYF
J: TRBJ1-2; V: TRBV14; size: .; D: .; DNA: TGTGCCAGCAGCCAATCTCGAGGAATACCTCCCTATGGCTACACCTTC; CDR3: CASSQSRGIPPYGYTF
J: TRBJ1-2; V: TRBV5-6; size: few; D: .; DNA: TGTGCCAGCACCCCATACTGGGATAACTATGGCTACACCTTC; CDR3: CASTPYWDNYGYTF
J: TRBJ2-3; V: TRBV10-3; size: .; D: .; DNA: TGTGCCATCAGTGGAGGGGGAGATACGCAGTATTTT; CDR3: CAISGGGDTQYF
J: TRBJ1-1; V: TRBV4-3; size: .; D: TRBD1; DNA: TGCGCCAGCAGCCAAGTAGAGGGGGCCACTGAAGCTTTCTTT; CDR3: CASSQVEGATEAFF
J: TRBJ1-1; V: TRBV5-1; size: .; D: .; DNA: TGCGCCAGCAGCTTGGCCGATCGGGTCCCCACTGAAGCTTTCTTT; CDR3: CASSLADRVPTEAFF
J: TRBJ2-2; V: TRBV9; size: .; D: .; DNA: TGTGCCAGCAGCGTAGGTGCAGCGGTGTACGCCGGGGAGCTGTTTTTT; CDR3: CASSVGAAVYAGELFF
J: TRBJ2-3; V: TRBV27; size: .; D: .; DNA: TGTGCCAGCAGTCGTCATGGCACAGATACGCAGTATTTT; CDR3: CASSRHGTDTQYF
J: TRBJ1-6; V: TRBV30; size: few; D: TRBD1; DNA: TGTGCCTGGAGTGCCCAGGGGGGATCACCCCTCCACTTT; CDR3: CAWSAQGGSPLHF
J: TRBJ2-2; V: TRBV7-8; size: few; D: .; DNA: TGTGCCAGCAGCCTCCCCGGGCTGAACACCGGGGAGCTGTTTTTT; CDR3: CASSLPGLNTGELFF
J: TRBJ2-3; V: TRBV10-3; size: .; D: TRBD2; DNA: TGTGCCATCAGTGAGGGGGCTAGCGGGGGAGCAGATACGCAGTATTTT; CDR3: CAISEGASGGADTQYF
J: TRBJ2-4; V: TRBV12-5; size: .; D: TRBD1; DNA: TGTGCTAGTGGTTCCCCCGGGACAGGGGTCAACATTCAGTACTTC; CDR3: CASGSPGTGVNIQYF
J: TRBJ1-1; V: TRBV30; size: .; D: .; DNA: TGTGCCTGGAAAGAGCTGTCAGCTTTCTTT; CDR3: CAWKELSAFF
J: TRBJ2-5; V: TRBV7-8; size: .; D: .; DNA: TGTGCCAGCAGCCCGGGATTTTACCAAGAGACCCAGTACTTC; CDR3: CASSPGFYQETQYF
J: TRBJ2-1; V: TRBV29-1; size: few; D: .; DNA: TGCAGCGTCGACAGGAGGAATGAGCAGTTCTTC; CDR3: CSVDRRNEQFF
J: TRBJ1-4; V: TRBV25-1; size: .; D: .; DNA: TGTGCCAGCAGTGAAGGTGGCGTGGCGGGGGGTGAAAAACTGTTTTTT; CDR3: CASSEGGVAGGEKLFF
J: TRBJ2-2; V: TRBV11-2; size: .; D: .; DNA: TGTGCCAGCAGCCCGGGGGTCGGGGAGCTGTTTTTT; CDR3: CASSPGVGELFF
J: TRBJ2-7; V: TRBV7-8; size: .; D: .; DNA: TGTGCCAGCAGCTTACTCCAGGGAACCTACGAGCAGTACTTC; CDR3: CASSLLQGTYEQYF
J: TRBJ2-7; V: TRBV30; size: .; D: .; DNA: TGTGCCTGGGGGAGGTCGTACTACGAGCAGTACTTC; CDR3: CAWGRSYYEQYF
J: TRBJ2-1; V: TRBV29-1; size: once; D: TRBD2; DNA: TGCAGCGTTGACGATTCCAGGGGACTAGCGACTTTAAGTGAGCAGTTCTTC; CDR3: CSVDDSRGLATLSEQFF